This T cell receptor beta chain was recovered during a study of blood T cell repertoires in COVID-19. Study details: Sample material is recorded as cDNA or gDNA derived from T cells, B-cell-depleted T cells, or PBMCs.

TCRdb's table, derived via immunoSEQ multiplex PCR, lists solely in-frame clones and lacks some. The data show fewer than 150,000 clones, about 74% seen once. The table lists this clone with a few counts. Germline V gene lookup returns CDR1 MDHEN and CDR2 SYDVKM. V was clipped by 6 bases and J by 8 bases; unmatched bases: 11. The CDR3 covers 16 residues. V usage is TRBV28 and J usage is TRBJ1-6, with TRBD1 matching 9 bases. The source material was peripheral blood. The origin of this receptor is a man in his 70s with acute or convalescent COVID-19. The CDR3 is CASSAAGTGRYSPLHF. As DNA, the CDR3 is TGTGCCAGCAGCGCCGCGGGGACAGGGAGGTATTCACCCCTCCACTTT.